The 25 T cell receptor beta chains below were found in one sample sequenced in a study of cytomegalovirus exposure and HLA in healthy donors. PCR employed 60 Vbeta and 13 Jbeta primers. Clones were sequenced by immunoSEQ multiplex PCR, and TCRdb holds only the in-frame ones, with some missing. In the table there are around 180,000 clones, 65% to 80% of which are singletons. The sequenced material came from PBMCs. These receptors came from a woman aged 40 to 50 in good health and CMV-seronegative.

J is TRBJ1-5 and V is TRBV18; 7 bases are shared with TRBD1. The CDR3 length is 14 residues. Germline assignment: CDR1 KGHSH and CDR2 LQKENI. V lost 2 bases, J lost 10 bases, and 8 bases stayed unmatched. The CDR3 sequence: CASSPVNAGGPQHF. CDR3 bases: TGTGCCAGCTCACCAGTCAACGCAGGGGGTCCCCAGCATTTT.

The genes are TRBV2 and TRBJ2-7; 12 nucleotides match TRBD2. The V gene's germline CDR1 is SNHLY and CDR2 FYNNEI. This CDR3 region has 14 residues. CDR3 loop: CASRAISSGREGDV. CDR3 DNA sequence: TGTGCCAGCAGAGCCATCTCTAGCGGGAGGGAGGGGGACGTC.

This chain's CDR3 is CASSEYRTGGRETQYF. For the CDR3, the DNA is TGTGCCAGCAGTGAATATCGTACAGGGGGACGGGAGACCCAGTACTTC. The J gene is TRBJ2-5, the V gene TRBV25-1; 8 bases are shared with TRBD1. Germline values: CDR1 MGHDK, CDR2 SYGVNS. This CDR3 spans 16 amino acids. The V and J ends lost 0 bases and 5 bases, in that order; junction bases with no gene match: 8.

This rearrangement joins TRBV28 to TRBJ2-3, with 7 bases aligning to TRBD2. The V gene's germline CDR1 is MDHEN and CDR2 SYDVKM. V lost 5 bases and J lost 3; bases outside the gene matches: 5. The CDR3 covers 14 residues. Here the CDR3 reads CASSPWGGTDTQYF. CDR3 DNA: TGTGCCAGCAGTCCCTGGGGGGGGACAGATACGCAGTATTTT. Combining the CDR3 with reference TRBV28 and TRBJ2-3 gives the whole variable domain DVKVTQSSRYLVKRTGEKVFLECVQDMDHENMFWYRQDPGLGLRLIYFSYDVKMKEKGDIPEGYSVSREKKERFSLILESASTNQTSMYLCASSPWGGTDTQYFGPGTRLTVL.

This chain uses TRBV11-3 with TRBJ2-3; a possible D gene is TRBD2 (6 bases). Germline V CDR1 and CDR2: SGHNT, YENEEA. The CDR3 consists of 15 residues. V lost 5 bases to trimming and J lost 5 bases, with 17 bases between them. The CDR3 reads CASSPLSGPIDTQYF. Here the CDR3 DNA reads TGTGCCAGCAGCCCTCTAAGCGGGCCTATAGATACGCAGTATTTT.

V usage is TRBV5-1 and J usage is TRBJ2-1, with TRBD2 identical over 8 bases. The ends lost 4 bases at V and 6 bases at J; junction bases unmatched: 9. The germline V gene encodes CDR1 SGHRS and CDR2 YFSETQ. The CDR3 is 15 amino acids. The DNA for the CDR3 is TGCGCCAGCAGCGGACTAGCCGGAGGAGGCAATGAGCAGTTCTTC. It codes for CASSGLAGGGNEQFF.

This chain joins TRBV9 and TRBJ2-7; 9 bases agree with TRBD1. Germline V gene lookup returns CDR1 SGDLS and CDR2 YYNGEE. Trimming removed 4 bases from V and 6 bases from J; junction bases left unmatched: 11. The CDR3 runs 15 residues. CDR3 nucleotide sequence: TGTGCCAGCAGCTTTGAGGGACAGGGAGGAGGCGAGCAGTACTTC. It translates to CASSFEGQGGGEQYF. The variable domain in full, completed from reference TRBV9 and TRBJ2-7, reads DSGVTQTPKHLITATGQRVTLRCSPRSGDLSVYWYQQSLDQGLQFLIQYYNGEERAKGNILERFSAQQFPDLHSELNLSSLELGDSALYFCASSFEGQGGGEQYFGPGTRLTVT.

The CDR3 coding sequence is TGTGCCAGCAGGGAGGGGTTCCCTCAGCCCCAGCATTTT. This sequence encodes CASREGFPQPQHF. The V gene is TRBV19, the J gene TRBJ1-5; D is possibly TRBD1 (5 bases). Germline lookup yields CDR1 LNHDA and CDR2 SQIVND (reference sequence). V shed 9 bases and J shed 6 bases, with 15 bases lying between them. This CDR3 has 13 residues.

The rearrangement uses TRBV4-3 and TRBJ2-3; 9 nucleotides line up with TRBD1. CDR1 and CDR2 from the germline V gene are LGHNA and YSLEER. V shed 1 base and J 0 bases; nucleotides not matched to a gene: 5. The CDR3 runs to 17 residues. CDR3: CASSQGTGDLSTDTQYF. CDR3 bases: TGCGCCAGCAGCCAAGGGACAGGGGATTTGAGCACAGATACGCAGTATTTT.

The chain joins TRBV9 to TRBJ2-1, with a tentative D call TRBD2 (5 bases). The CDR3 loop spans 15 amino acids. Between the trimmed V and J ends, which lost 0 bases and 9 bases, there was a span of 16 bases. The germline gives CDR1 SGDLS, CDR2 YYNGEE. The DNA for the CDR3 is TGTGCCAGCAGCGTAGAACCAGCCTACGGGGTTGAGCAGTTCTTC. Its protein product is CASSVEPAYGVEQFF.

The genes are TRBV11-2 and TRBJ2-5; 7 bases are shared with TRBD1. The trim removed 2 bases at V and 3 bases at J, leaving 6 bases unmatched. Germline V gene lookup returns CDR1 SGHAT and CDR2 FQNNGV. This CDR3 region has 15 residues. This CDR3 reads CASSLPGTDKETQYF. Written as DNA, the CDR3 is TGTGCCAGCAGCTTACCCGGGACAGACAAAGAGACCCAGTACTTC.

CDR3 DNA sequence: TGTGCCAGCAGCTGGGGACAGTCCACCGGGGAGCTGTTTTTT. Translating it yields CASSWGQSTGELFF. V and J are TRBV7-2 and TRBJ2-2; TRBD1 matches 7 bases. The CDR3 spans 14 residues. CDR1 and CDR2 (germline): SGHTA, FQGNSA. V was pared by 4 bases and J by 4 bases, with 3 bases of the junction left unmatched.

The rearrangement uses TRBV25-1 and TRBJ1-1; D not resolved. Germline CDR1 is MGHDK and CDR2 is SYGVNS. V was clipped by 3 bases and J by 1 base, with 9 bases between them. The CDR3 loop spans 14 amino acids. The CDR3: CASSDERANTEAFF. The CDR3 nucleotides are TGTGCCAGCAGTGACGAGAGGGCGAACACTGAAGCTTTCTTT.

The chain has TRBV29-1 and TRBJ2-3; D ambiguous. V was trimmed by 4 bases and J by 2 bases, leaving 4 bases between them. The CDR3 contains 11 residues. Germline CDR1 reads SQVTM; CDR2 reads ANQGSEA. The CDR3 DNA sequence: TGCAGCGTTGCTTCCACAGATACGCAGTATTTT. Translated, it gives CSVASTDTQYF.

This chain joins TRBV7-2 and TRBJ1-3, with D hard to call. Between the trimmed V and J ends, which lost 4 bases and 6 bases, there was a span of 10 bases. Germline V gene lookup returns CDR1 SGHTA and CDR2 FQGNSA. There are 13 residues in the CDR3. The CDR3 sequence is CASSWEAANTIYF. In nucleotides, the CDR3 is TGTGCCAGCAGCTGGGAGGCAGCAAACACCATATATTTT. Drawing the rest from reference TRBV7-2 and TRBJ1-3, the complete variable domain is GAGVSQSPSNKVTEKGKDVELRCDPISGHTALYWYRQSLGQGLEFLIYFQGNSAPDKSGLPSDRFSAERTGGSVSTLTIQRTQQEDSAVYLCASSWEAANTIYFGEGSWLTVV.

The genes are TRBV4-3 and TRBJ1-3; TRBD1 matches at 7 bases. CDR1 LGHNA and CDR2 YSLEER come from the germline V gene. The CDR3 sequence is 17 residues long. With V trimmed by 0 bases and J by 0 bases, 5 bases remained unmatched. CDR3 loop: CASSQDWTGFSGNTIYF. DNA of the CDR3: TGCGCCAGCAGCCAAGATTGGACAGGTTTCTCTGGAAACACCATATATTTT.

The V gene is TRBV7-9, the J gene TRBJ1-5, with D tentatively TRBD1 (5 bases). V lost 5 bases to trimming and J lost 6 bases, with 14 bases between them. CDR3 length: 14 residues. Germline V CDR1 and CDR2: SEHNR, FQNEAQ (reference sequence). The CDR3 nucleotides are TGTGCCAGCAGCACGGACGGGGGTTCTCAGCCCCAGCATTTT. As protein: CASSTDGGSQPQHF.

The sample holds one count of this clone. The V and J genes are TRBV30 and TRBJ1-1, with 7 bases lining up with TRBD1. The V segment lost 4 bases and the J segment 8 bases; nucleotides outside the gene matches: 16. Germline V gene lookup returns CDR1 GTSNPN and CDR2 SVGIG (reference sequence). The CDR3 sequence is 15 residues long. CDR3 loop: CAWTVPGQLQTEAFF. In DNA, the CDR3 is TGTGCCTGGACCGTCCCGGGACAGCTTCAAACAGAAGCTTTCTTT.

The genes are TRBV18 and TRBJ1-1, with 8 positions matching TRBD1. The CDR3 has 13 residues. Germline trimming cut 4 bases from V and 5 bases from J; bases unmatched to any gene: 3. The germline CDR1 and CDR2 sequences are KGHSH and LQKENI. The CDR3 region has the DNA TGTGCCAGCTCACGGACAGGGTCGACTGAAGCTTTCTTT. Translating it yields CASSRTGSTEAFF. Variable domain in full (rest from reference TRBV18 and TRBJ1-1): NAGVMQNPRHLVRRRGQEARLRCSPMKGHSHVYWYRQLPEEGLKFMVYLQKENIIDESGMPKERFSAEFPKEGPSILRIQQVVRGDSAAYFCASSRTGSTEAFFGQGTRLTVV.

V usage is TRBV18 and J usage is TRBJ2-1, with TRBD2 as a possible D gene (5 bases). Trimming shortened V by 3 bases and J by 0 bases, and 12 bases separated the two germline ends. This CDR3 region has 16 residues. Germline V lookup: CDR1 KGHSH, CDR2 LQKENI. As DNA, the CDR3 is TGTGCCAGCTCACCCACTAGTAAGGGCTCCTACAATGAGCAGTTCTTC. Amino acid sequence: CASSPTSKGSYNEQFF.

The rearrangement links TRBV11-3 to TRBJ2-1, with D tentatively TRBD2 (5 bases). There are 15 residues in the CDR3. Between the trimmed V and J ends, which lost 10 bases and 3 bases, there was a span of 19 bases. Germline CDR1 is SGHNT and CDR2 is YENEEA. The CDR3 DNA is TGTGCCACCACCCCCCTAGCCGGCGGCTACAATGAGCAGTTCTTC. Protein: CATTPLAGGYNEQFF.

This clone has only one observation. This rearrangement joins TRBV9 to TRBJ1-3, with 7 nucleotides matching TRBD1. Per the germline V gene, CDR1 is SGDLS and CDR2 is YYNGEE. With V trimmed by 4 bases and J by 0 bases, 7 bases remained unmatched. The CDR3 contains 16 residues. CDR3 region: CASSTRDSSSGNTIYF. In nucleotides, the CDR3 is TGTGCCAGCAGCACCCGGGACAGCTCCTCTGGAAACACCATATATTTT. The whole variable domain, remainder taken from reference TRBV9 and TRBJ1-3, is DSGVTQTPKHLITATGQRVTLRCSPRSGDLSVYWYQQSLDQGLQFLIQYYNGEERAKGNILERFSAQQFPDLHSELNLSSLELGDSALYFCASSTRDSSSGNTIYFGEGSWLTVV.

The V gene is TRBV4-3, the J gene TRBJ2-5; D is unclear. Germline V gene data show CDR1 as LGHNA and CDR2 as YSLEER. Trimming removed 1 base at V and 0 bases at J, with 6 bases between. The CDR3 covers 14 residues. CDR3 bases: TGCGCCAGCAGCCAAGGATTAGACCAAGAGACCCAGTACTTC. This gives the protein CASSQGLDQETQYF.

The chain carries TRBV6-6 and TRBJ1-1; 7 bases align to TRBD1. This CDR3 spans 14 amino acids. V dropped 6 bases and J dropped 10; count of bases not matched to a gene: 14. Germline V gene sequence: CDR1 MNHNY, CDR2 SVGAGI (reference sequence). This CDR3 is CASRTSGGAGGAFF. In DNA, the CDR3 is TGTGCCAGCAGGACGTCGGGGGGGGCAGGGGGAGCTTTCTTT.

This chain's CDR3 is CASSLGQGNGYTF. For the CDR3, the DNA is TGTGCCAGCAGCTTAGGACAGGGGAATGGCTACACCTTC. V gene TRBV11-2 combines with J gene TRBJ1-2, with 8 bases that match TRBD1. With V trimmed by 1 base and J by 6 bases, 1 base remained unmatched. The V gene's germline CDR1 is SGHAT and CDR2 FQNNGV. This CDR3 contains 13 residues.